A selection of T cell receptor beta chains follows, all from one sample in a study of blood T cell repertoires in COVID-19. Sequenced by immunoSEQ multiplex PCR; TCRdb stores in-frame clones only, minus some. The sample holds about 250,000 clones; 70% to 90% are singletons and the top ten take around 3%. The sample taken for sequencing was peripheral blood. The receptors here all came from a man between 18 and 29 years old with active or convalescent COVID-19. The CDR3 runs from the conserved cysteine through the conserved F or W. D genes are given only for firm matches. Not all rows give a size; the values are once, few, many and, for expanded clones, a class.

size | D | J | V | DNA | CDR3
NA | TRBD2 | TRBJ2-1 | TRBV12-3/TRBV12-4 | TGTGCCGGGACTAGCGGCCATGGGGGCGAGCAGTTCTTC | CAGTSGHGGEQFF
NA | TRBD1 | TRBJ1-1 | TRBV4-1 | TGCGCCAGCAGCCAAGTCCCAGGGGGAGAGTTCCCAACTGAAGCTTTCTTT | CASSQVPGGEFPTEAFF
NA | TRBD1 | TRBJ2-6 | TRBV7-8 | TGTGCCAGCAGCGGTCGGGACAGGGGCTCTGGGGCCAACGTCCTGACTTTC | CASSGRDRGSGANVLTF
NA | NA | TRBJ2-3 | TRBV19 | TGTGCCAGTAGTTTCCTAGCGATTAGCACAGATACGCAGTATTTT | CASSFLAISTDTQYF
NA | TRBD1 | TRBJ2-2 | TRBV28 | TGTGCCAGCATTGCACAGGGGTCGTTTACCGGGGAGCTGTTTTTT | CASIAQGSFTGELFF
few | NA | TRBJ2-2 | TRBV20-1 | TGCAGTGCTAGTGAGAGTAGCCTGAACACCGGGGAGCTGTTTTTT | CSASESSLNTGELFF
NA | NA | TRBJ1-3 | TRBV7-2 | TGTGCCAGCAGCTTAGGGACACATGGAAACACCATATATTTT | CASSLGTHGNTIYF
NA | NA | TRBJ2-2 | TRBV5-1 | TGCGCCAGCAGCTTGGCGGTGGACAGTCTTGCGAACACCGGGGAGCTGTTTTTT | CASSLAVDSLANTGELFF
NA | NA | TRBJ1-5 | TRBV6-2/TRBV6-3 | TGTGCCAGCAGCAACGACAACAATCAGCCCCAGCATTTT | CASSNDNNQPQHF
NA | TRBD1 | TRBJ1-2 | TRBV7-2 | TGTGCCAGCAGCTCCCGGACAGGGTTAAGTGGCTACACCTTC | CASSSRTGLSGYTF
NA | TRBD1 | TRBJ1-2 | TRBV5-1 | TGCGCCAGCAGCTTTCCTAGACAGGGTACGGGGCGGAACTATGGCTACACCTTC | CASSFPRQGTGRNYGYTF
NA | NA | TRBJ2-2 | TRBV5-1 | TGCGCCAGCAGCTCCACAGGGTTTACGAACACCGGGGAGCTGTTTTTT | CASSSTGFTNTGELFF
NA | TRBD2 | TRBJ2-1 | TRBV7-9 | TGTGCCAGCAGCTCCGGACTAGCGGGAGTGAGTGAGCAGTTCTTC | CASSSGLAGVSEQFF
few | NA | TRBJ2-2 | TRBV18 | TGTGCCAGCTCCCCGACCCCGAGACAAGCGAACACCGGGGAGCTGTTTTTT | CASSPTPRQANTGELFF
NA | NA | TRBJ1-3 | TRBV10-1 | TGCGCCAGCAGTACTTATCACGGAGACACCATATATTTT | CASSTYHGDTIYF
NA | NA | TRBJ1-1 | TRBV5-4 | TGTGCCAGCAGCCGTGGTACAGTAGACATGAACACTGAAGCTTTCTTT | CASSRGTVDMNTEAFF
NA | TRBD1 | TRBJ2-7 | TRBV5-1 | TGCGCCAGCACCCCGAATTGGGACAGGGATGGCGAGCAGTACTTC | CASTPNWDRDGEQYF
once | NA | TRBJ2-3 | TRBV28 | TGTGCCAGCAGTCTCGGGACTTCGCAGTATTTT | CASSLGTSQYF
few | NA | TRBJ1-4 | TRBV30 | TGTGCCTGGAGAGTTCGGGCGGGAGAAAAACTGTTTTTT | CAWRVRAGEKLFF
NA | NA | TRBJ1-2 | TRBV21-1 | TGTGCCAGCAGTTTGGACAGCGGCTACTATGGCTACACCTTC | CASSLDSGYYGYTF
NA | TRBD1 | TRBJ2-7 | TRBV4-2 | TGTGCCAGCAGCCAAAACAGGGGGTCTTACGAGCAGTACTTC | CASSQNRGSYEQYF
NA | NA | TRBJ1-1 | TRBV9 | TGTGCCAGCAGCGTAGCGGGGGGGTCCCCCCCCTTAGAAGCTTTCTTT | CASSVAGGSPPLEAFF
NA | TRBD2 | TRBJ2-3 | TRBV7-9 | TGTGCCAGCAGCAAGAGGCCAGGACTAGCGGGAGACACAGATACGCAGTATTTT | CASSKRPGLAGDTDTQYF
NA | NA | TRBJ2-7 | TRBV5-4 | TGTGCCAGCAGCCGTGGAGACTACGAGCAGTACTTC | CASSRGDYEQYF
NA | TRBD1 | TRBJ2-6 | TRBV7-8 | TGTGCCAGCAGCCCACGTCCCGGGACAGGGACCGGGGCCAACGTCCTGACTTTC | CASSPRPGTGTGANVLTF
once | TRBD2 | TRBJ2-2 | TRBV7-8 | TGTGCCAGCAGCTTAAGTAGCGGGGGCGGGGAGCTGTTTTTT | CASSLSSGGGELFF
NA | NA | TRBJ1-6 | TRBV14 | TGTGCCAGCAGCCTTCGGACGGGAGGTAATTCACCCCTCCACTTT | CASSLRTGGNSPLHF
NA | NA | TRBJ1-2 | TRBV5-1 | TGCGCCAGCAATTACGGGGAAGGAGGCTACACCTTC | CASNYGEGGYTF
NA | NA | TRBJ1-3 | TRBV5-6 | TGTGCCAGCAGCGGAAGTCAGGGCTTTGGAGGAAACACCATATATTTT | CASSGSQGFGGNTIYF
NA | NA | TRBJ2-2 | TRBV19 | TGTGCCAGTAGTCCGAGACAGGGGAGGGACACCGGGGAGCTGTTTTTT | CASSPRQGRDTGELFF
NA | NA | TRBJ2-3 | TRBV7-2 | TGTGCCAGCAGCCCGGGACTGAGTAACACAGATACGCAGTATTTT | CASSPGLSNTDTQYF
NA | NA | TRBJ2-5 | TRBV19 | TGTGCCAGTAGTACCAAAGAGACCCAGTACTTC | CASSTKETQYF
NA | TRBD2 | TRBJ2-7 | TRBV7-9 | TGTGCCAGCAGCGAGGGACTAGCGGATTCCTACGAGCAGTACTTC | CASSEGLADSYEQYF
NA | NA | TRBJ1-2 | TRBV7-2 | TGTGCCAGCAACAAACCGGGGGGAGGCTATGGCTACACCTTC | CASNKPGGGYGYTF
NA | TRBD1 | TRBJ2-5 | TRBV27 | TGTGCCAGCAGTTCGACAGGGCTGGTGGGGACCCAGTACTTC | CASSSTGLVGTQYF
NA | NA | TRBJ2-1 | TRBV7-8 | TGTGCCAGCAGAGGGAACTGGGGGGAGGACTTCTCCTACAATGAGCAGTTCTTC | CASRGNWGEDFSYNEQFF
NA | NA | TRBJ1-1 | TRBV5-1 | TGCGCCAGCAGCTTGGCGGGGGATGGTGTAGCTTTCTTT | CASSLAGDGVAFF
NA | NA | TRBJ1-1 | TRBV6-2/TRBV6-3 | TGTGCCAGCAGTTATATTCGGAACACTGAAGCTTTCTTT | CASSYIRNTEAFF
NA | TRBD2 | TRBJ2-3 | TRBV6-6 | TGTGCCAGCAGTTACCCGGGAGGAGGGGATACGCAGTATTTT | CASSYPGGGDTQYF
NA | NA | TRBJ1-6 | TRBV5-6 | TGTGCCAGCAGCTTGGGGTACACAGCTAATTCACCCCTCCACTTT | CASSLGYTANSPLHF
NA | NA | TRBJ2-5 | TRBV28 | TGTGCCAGCAGGATACAGGGCGCGCAAGAGACCCAGTACTTC | CASRIQGAQETQYF
once | NA | TRBJ1-1 | TRBV7-2 | TGTGCCAGCAGCTCCAGGAAAGACACTGAAGCTTTCTTT | CASSSRKDTEAFF
NA | TRBD1 | TRBJ2-7 | TRBV5-5 | TGTGCCAGCAGCTTCTTCCCGGGACAGCAACCTTACGAGCAGTACTTC | CASSFFPGQQPYEQYF
NA | TRBD1 | TRBJ1-1 | TRBV5-6 | TGTGCCAGCAGCCCCGGACAGGGCTACACTGAAGCTTTCTTT | CASSPGQGYTEAFF
once | TRBD1 | TRBJ2-3 | TRBV4-1 | TGCGCCAGCAGCCAGTCCAGACAGGGGGCCAGGGGGTATTTT | CASSQSRQGARGYF
NA | TRBD1 | TRBJ2-5 | TRBV25-1 | TGTGCCAGCAGAAAACAGGGGGTGGAGACCCAGTACTTC | CASRKQGVETQYF
NA | TRBD1 | TRBJ1-2 | TRBV6-2/TRBV6-3 | TGTGCCAGCAGTGCCCCGGGACAGGCATCCTATGGCTACACCTTC | CASSAPGQASYGYTF
NA | NA | TRBJ1-2 | TRBV5-4 | TGTGCCAGCAGCTTGGACGCCCTCGAGGGCTACACCTTC | CASSLDALEGYTF
NA | NA | TRBJ1-3 | TRBV19 | TGTGCCAGTAGTCCTACCCGAGGGGGAAACACCATATATTTT | CASSPTRGGNTIYF
few | NA | TRBJ1-2 | TRBV4-2 | TGTGCCAGCAGCCAAGATTGGAGGACGACTCTGGATGGCTACACCTTC | CASSQDWRTTLDGYTF
NA | TRBD1 | TRBJ1-1 | TRBV27 | TGTGCCAGCAGCCAGGGGGCGCACACTGAAGCTTTCTTT | CASSQGAHTEAFF
once | TRBD1 | TRBJ1-5 | TRBV6-2/TRBV6-3 | TGTGCCAGCTGCCGGGACAGAAATCAGCCCCAGCATTTT | CASCRDRNQPQHF
NA | TRBD2 | TRBJ2-1 | TRBV9 | TGTGCCAGCAGCGTAGAACCGGCTAGCGGGTATAATGAGCAGTTCTTC | CASSVEPASGYNEQFF